This T cell receptor (beta chain) was sequenced during a study of shared clonotypes between healthy human individuals. Turning to the study itself: A donor's plate count was three for CD4 naive and three for CD4 memory; CD8 naive had two and CD8 memory one. Whole-study findings and limits: Larger estimated richness was generally seen in naive subsets than in memory subsets. Non-shared clonotypes had lower generation probabilities than clonotypes shared by all four sorted-subset donors. Shared clonotypes: 4.5% to 6.5% naive CD4, about 3.3% naive CD8, under 2.5% memory CD4, about 0.4% memory CD8.

Method: immunoSEQ multiplex PCR; TCRdb's copy keeps in-frame clones and lacks some. Here the sample spans about 2.4 million clones, approximately 93% being singletons. In regard to this clone: The antigen remains unidentified.

The CDR3 is 15 residues long. Germline assignment: CDR1 SGHDN and CDR2 FVKESK. V was pared by 1 base and J by 5 bases, with 14 bases between. The clonotype was recovered from a man aged 18 to 30 in good health. Some clones in this sample may be carry-over from other donors' samples. The rearrangement links TRBV14 to TRBJ2-5; D may be TRBD1 (7 bases). The sample taken for sequencing was naive CD4+ T cells from PBMCs. Subset meaning: CD45RA+ positively selected. CDR3 sequence: CASSQGVTGRETQYF. The CDR3, as DNA: TGTGCCAGCAGCCAAGGAGTGACAGGGAGGGAGACCCAGTACTTC.